This TCR beta chain was sequenced for a study of CD8+CD57+ T cells in acquired aplastic anemia. Study-wide background: Yields of DNA that came from sorted CD4+ and CD8+ cells averaged about 2.9 ug.

Genomic DNA served as template for TCR beta VDJ and CDR3 profiling. From the reads, TCRdb called clonotypes with MiXCR, one entry per CDR3 protein. In the table there are approximately 180,000 distinct CDR3 sequences, approximately 48% of which are singletons. Germline lookup yields CDR1 LNHNV and CDR2 YYDKDF (reference sequence). The CDR3 runs to 16 residues. Trimming left V 0 bases short and J 4 bases short, with 14 bases between. General study findings and limits: Overlap between patients and controls comprised some 31 CD8+ CDR3 sequences. For CD8+ Simpson's diversity, patients and controls showed no significant difference.

Note on this clonotype: Its antigen is not known.

Sequencing was done on patients that had shown CD8+CD57+ cell expansion by flow cytometry. None of the patients had been given any therapy when their blood was sampled. Sequenced sample: sorted CD4+, CD8+, or CD8+CD57+ T cells (not recorded which) from PBMCs. The chain combines TRBV15 with TRBJ2-3; perhaps D is TRBD1 or TRBD2 (6 bases each). The receptor was isolated from a human donor with aplastic anemia. CDR3 region: CATSRDFRGRADTQYF. In DNA form, the CDR3 reads TGTGCCACCAGCAGAGATTTCCGGGGGCGCGCAGATACGCAGTATTTT.